This T cell receptor (beta chain) was identified during a study of T cell responses to AZD1222 COVID-19 vaccine. TCRdb keeps only in-frame clones here, not all; method: immunoSEQ multiplex PCR. The repertoire holds roughly 130,000 clones, roughly 88% seen once, with approximately 1.7% in the top ten. The study's findings and limits: Spike as a whole was targeted by vaccine-associated CD4 TCRs, dominant at 160-218 and 743-854. Among the donors, most were white British and more were female, and clonal diversity was possibly underestimated.

A word on this clone: What it binds is unknown.

The sequenced sample was peripheral blood, obtained on day 0 of AZD1222 vaccination. This TCR was sampled from an adult in good health.

For the CDR3, the DNA is TGTGCCAGCAGTTTCGGCTACAATGAGCAGTTCTTC. Translation: CASSFGYNEQFF. V gene TRBV27 combines with J gene TRBJ2-1; D is unresolved. The V gene lost 3 bases and the J gene lost 3 bases, with 3 bases spanning the gap. The V gene's germline CDR1 is MNHEY and CDR2 SMNVEV (reference sequence). This CDR3 region has 12 residues.